This T cell receptor beta chain appears in the sequencing data of a study of beta chain features in type 1 diabetes. The study, taken as a whole, reports: For cells with high TCR expression, cDNA sequencing could yield over-representation. A closer apparent resemblance between naive, central memory and Treg TCRB repertoires was seen in patients than in healthy donors.

Expressed TCRB transcripts were sequenced because the isolated RNA had all been reverse transcribed beforehand. Produced via immunoSEQ multiplex PCR; TCRdb's table is partial and in-frame only. Here the sample spans 620,000 or so clones, less than 20% being singletons. By way of CD45RO/CCR7/CD25/CD127/CD95/CD27, the CD4+ regulatory, stem cell-like memory, central memory and naive cells were sorted. The CDR3 consists of 18 residues. V lost 5 bases to trimming and J lost 5 bases; unmatched junction nucleotides: 19. Germline V gene data show CDR1 as SGHAT and CDR2 as FQNNGV. On this clone itself: Its target is not known.

The specimen was naive CD4+ T cells from blood. The rearrangement uses TRBV11-2 and TRBJ1-1, with 8 bases identical to TRBD1. The clonotype comes from a man aged 18 to 29 in good health. The CDR3 DNA reads TGTGCCAGCAGCGCTAAGCAGGCCGGGGACAGGCGAGGGACTGAAGCTTTCTTT. This gives the protein CASSAKQAGDRRGTEAFF.